This T cell receptor (beta chain) was recorded in a study of cytotoxic CD8 clonotypes in ibrutinib-treated CLL. Study information: Of a cohort that held some 10 relapsed/refractory and roughly 15 treatment-naive patients, roughly 18 were IGHV unmutated. On average, each sample had 255,043 productive templates and more than 85,000 productive rearrangements.

Of note for this clone: Its antigen is not identified.

This CDR3 contains 15 residues. With 1 base removed from V and 4 bases from J, the gap between germline ends came to 11 bases. Germline CDR1 and CDR2: LNHDA and SQIVND (reference sequence). Findings of the study overall: Clonotypes that were public were uncommon, and they contracted or stayed stable on treatment.

Sequencing was performed with immunoSEQ multiplex PCR; in TCRdb, only in-frame clones are kept and a portion is missing. This repertoire shows some 200,000 clones, roughly 65% found once; its top ten account for about 6.2%. The V and J genes are TRBV19 and TRBJ1-5, with D possibly TRBD1 on 5 matching bases. The source material was PBMCs, sampled after 12 months of ibrutinib treatment. This TCR was recovered from a human donor with chronic lymphocytic leukemia. CDR3 sequence: CASSIGRDWNQPQHF. CDR3 nucleotide sequence: TGTGCCAGTAGTATAGGCAGGGATTGGAATCAGCCCCAGCATTTT. The full variable domain, completed using reference TRBV19 and TRBJ1-5, is DGGITQSPKYLFRKEGQNVTLSCEQNLNHDAMYWYRQDPGQGLRLIYYSQIVNDFQKGDIAEGYSVSREKKESFPLTVTSAQKNPTAFYLCASSIGRDWNQPQHFGDGTRLSIL.